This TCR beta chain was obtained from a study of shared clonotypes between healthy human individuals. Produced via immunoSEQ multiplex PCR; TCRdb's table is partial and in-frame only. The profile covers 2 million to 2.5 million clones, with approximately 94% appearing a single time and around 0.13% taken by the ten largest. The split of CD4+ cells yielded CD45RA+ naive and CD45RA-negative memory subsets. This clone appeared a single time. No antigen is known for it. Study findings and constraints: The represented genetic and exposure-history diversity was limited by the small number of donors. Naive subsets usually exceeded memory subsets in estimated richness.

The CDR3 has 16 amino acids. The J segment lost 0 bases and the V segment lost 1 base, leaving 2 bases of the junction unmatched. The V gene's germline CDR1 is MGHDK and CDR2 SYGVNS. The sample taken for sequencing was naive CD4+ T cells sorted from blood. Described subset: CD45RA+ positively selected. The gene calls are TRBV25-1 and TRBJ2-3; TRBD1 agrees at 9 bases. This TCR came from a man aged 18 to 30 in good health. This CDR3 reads CASSESGQGSTDTQYF. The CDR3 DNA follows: TGTGCCAGCAGTGAATCGGGACAGGGAAGCACAGATACGCAGTATTTT.